This TCR beta chain comes out of a study of cytomegalovirus exposure and HLA in healthy donors. The germline V gene encodes CDR1 SEHNR and CDR2 FQNEAQ (reference sequence). V lost 5 bases, J lost 0 bases, and 11 bases lay in between. The CDR3 runs 15 residues. Overall study findings and caveats: HLA-A and HLA-B allele assignments for most subjects were reportedly predicted accurately using TCR beta sequences. A later analysis associated roughly 15,000 TCR beta sequences with HLA alleles at a 0.05 false discovery rate. As was reported, the classifier diagnosed cytomegalovirus status with high specificity and sensitivity.

PCR amplification relied on 60 Vbeta primers (plus 13 Jbeta primers). This table comes from immunoSEQ multiplex PCR, and its TCRdb copy is limited to in-frame clones, with some not included. Of roughly 120,000 clones in the sample, about 73% were seen once. This clone was counted between two and nine times. Its antigen is as yet unknown. The sequenced material came from PBMCs. The clonotype was recovered from a woman between 40 and 55 years old in good health and CMV-seropositive. The chain joins TRBV7-9 to TRBJ1-3; D is unresolved. In DNA, the CDR3 is TGTGCCAGCAGCCCCCCGCACAGCTCTGGAAACACCATATATTTT. Translation gives CASSPPHSSGNTIYF.